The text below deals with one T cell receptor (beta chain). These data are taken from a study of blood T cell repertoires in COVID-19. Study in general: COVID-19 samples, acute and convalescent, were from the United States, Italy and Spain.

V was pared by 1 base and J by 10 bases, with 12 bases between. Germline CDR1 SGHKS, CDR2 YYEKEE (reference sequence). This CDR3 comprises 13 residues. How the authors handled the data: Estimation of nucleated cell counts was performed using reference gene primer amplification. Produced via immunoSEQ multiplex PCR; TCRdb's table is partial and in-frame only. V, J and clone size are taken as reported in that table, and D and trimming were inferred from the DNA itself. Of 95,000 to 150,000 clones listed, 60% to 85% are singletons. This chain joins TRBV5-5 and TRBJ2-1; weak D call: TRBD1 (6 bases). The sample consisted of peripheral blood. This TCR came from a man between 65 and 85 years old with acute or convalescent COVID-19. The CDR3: CASSLRGWEEQFF. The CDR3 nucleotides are TGTGCCAGCAGCTTGAGGGGGTGGGAAGAGCAGTTCTTC.